The next 13 T cell receptor beta chains were all read from a single sample in a study of CD8+ T cells in alopecia areata (dated by TCRdb to between 2017 and 2018). The sample's time point label, decoded: around 29 days on oral tofacitinib. The intended sense of this specimen's treatment or condition label: oral pan-JAK inhibitor, 5-10 mg twice daily. The method behind the library was the immunoSEQ multiplex PCR assay. For TCR sequencing, RNA was extracted from every sample and reverse transcribed into cDNA to serve as template. As stored in TCRdb, this immuneACCESS dataset retains in-frame rearrangements with V and J assigned. A fraction of the clones does not appear; measured against another copy, unresolved V genes explain less than half of the discrepancy, and the remainder lacks a known reason. The sample includes 170,000 or so clones, with roughly two thirds observed a single time. Approximately 0.9% of the sample is in the top ten clones.

Source: CD4+ T cells sorted from blood, taken at week 4, from a patient treated with tofacitinib. These receptors came from a human donor with alopecia areata.

The rearrangement uses TRBV29-1 and TRBJ2-1; D might be TRBD1 or TRBD2, each matching 6 bases. Germline V lookup: CDR1 SQVTM, CDR2 ANQGSEA. The CDR3 consists of 14 residues. V dropped 4 bases and J dropped 2 bases, with 12 bases sitting between them. The DNA for the CDR3 is TGCAGCGTTGTGGGGGGCGCGACCTACAATGAGCAGTTCTTC. This sequence encodes CSVVGGATYNEQFF.

The V call is TRBV7-8, the J call TRBJ1-5; D unclear. The germline V and J ends were trimmed by 5 bases and 5 bases, with 13 bases remaining between them. The CDR3 sequence is 14 residues long. Looked up from germline, CDR1 is SGHVS and CDR2 is FQNEAQ. CDR3 sequence reads: CASSPGHDYQPQHF. CDR3 in DNA: TGTGCCAGCAGCCCCGGCCACGACTATCAGCCCCAGCATTTT.

The chain combines TRBV9 with TRBJ2-5; D not resolved. Germline V CDR1 and CDR2: SGDLS, YYNGEE. The V gene lost 0 bases and the J gene lost 3 bases, with 6 bases spanning the gap. The CDR3 has 13 residues. As DNA, the CDR3 is TGTGCCAGCAGCGTAGCTAAGGAAGAGACCCAGTACTTC. It is translated as CASSVAKEETQYF.

By sample share, this clone is medium-sized. This chain uses TRBV4-2 with TRBJ2-2; 10 positions agree with TRBD2. The V gene's germline CDR1 is LGHNA and CDR2 YNFKEQ. The ends lost 1 base at V and 1 base at J; junction bases unmatched: 9. The CDR3 totals 19 residues. The CDR3 coding sequence is TGTGCCAGCAGCCAAGGAGAGGCTAGCGGGAGACTGAACACCGGGGAGCTGTTTTTT. Protein sequence: CASSQGEASGRLNTGELFF.

The V call is TRBV7-2, the J call TRBJ1-2; 7 bases fit TRBD1. CDR3 length equals 12 residues. J was trimmed by 8 bases and V by 3 bases; bases with no gene match: 3. The germline V gene encodes CDR1 SGHTA and CDR2 FQGNSA. CDR3 sequence reads: CASSFRGYGYTF. The DNA for the CDR3 is TGTGCCAGCAGCTTCAGGGGGTACGGCTACACCTTC.

The count of this clone is one. The chain couples TRBV7-9 to TRBJ2-4, with D hard to call. The CDR3 consists of 16 residues. Per the germline V gene, CDR1 is SEHNR and CDR2 is FQNEAQ (reference sequence). Trimming removed 5 bases at V and 3 bases at J, with 17 bases between. The CDR3 here is CASSPPMTRGKNIQYF. CDR3 bases: TGTGCCAGCAGCCCCCCTATGACACGAGGCAAAAACATTCAGTACTTC.

The V call is TRBV7-2, the J call TRBJ1-5; 8 bases are a match to TRBD1. Trimming removed 6 bases from V and 6 bases from J; junction bases left unmatched: 10. The CDR3 runs to 15 residues. Germline V gene data show CDR1 as SGHTA and CDR2 as FQGNSA. CDR3 in DNA: TGTGCCAGCAGTAATACAGGGGGAACTGCTCAGCCCCAGCATTTT. Protein: CASSNTGGTAQPQHF.

This clone was seen a few times. CDR3 nucleotide sequence: TGCGCCAGCAGCTGGGGGACTAGCGCTAGCACAGATACGCAGTATTTT. Protein product: CASSWGTSASTDTQYF. The chain links TRBV5-1 to TRBJ2-3; 10 bases map to TRBD2. Germline trimming cut 3 bases from V and 0 bases from J; bases unmatched to any gene: 4. The CDR3 runs to 16 residues. Germline CDR1 and CDR2: SGHRS and YFSETQ.

The V call is TRBV5-4, the J call TRBJ2-3; D is unresolved. CDR3 length: 15 residues. V was cut by 4 bases and J by 0 bases, with 12 bases left in between. Germline V gene data show CDR1 as SGHNT and CDR2 as YYREEE (reference sequence). The CDR3 sequence: CASSAPGPSTDTQYF. The CDR3, as DNA: TGTGCCAGCAGCGCACCCGGGCCTAGCACAGATACGCAGTATTTT.

The chain has TRBV13 and TRBJ2-1; TRBD1 aligns across 7 bases. J gave up 1 base and V 5 bases, and 5 bases lay outside the gene matches. Germline V lookup: CDR1 PRHDT, CDR2 FYEKMQ (reference sequence). The CDR3 totals 15 residues. The CDR3 here is CASSLRGSSYNEQFF. The CDR3 nucleotides are TGTGCCAGCAGCCTCAGGGGGTCGTCCTACAATGAGCAGTTCTTC.

In DNA form, the CDR3 reads TGTGCCTGGACCGCGGCAGGCAATGGCTACACCTTC. This codes for CAWTAAGNGYTF. The rearrangement joins TRBV30 to TRBJ1-2; D gene ambiguous. Germline assignment: CDR1 GTSNPN and CDR2 SVGIG (reference sequence). Trimming pared 4 bases from V and 6 bases from J, leaving 12 bases between. This CDR3 is 12 amino acids long.

The CDR3 DNA follows: TGTGCCTGGAGTGAAGGGCGGGGGTTCAATACGCAGTATTTT. Translating gives CAWSEGRGFNTQYF. This chain uses TRBV30 with TRBJ2-3; 7 bases align to TRBD2. The CDR3 is 14 amino acids. The V segment lost 1 base and the J segment 7 bases; nucleotides outside the gene matches: 8. Per germline, CDR1 GTSNPN and CDR2 SVGIG (reference sequence).

The chain recombines TRBV5-1 with TRBJ2-1; a possible D gene is TRBD2 (6 bases). Germline assignment: CDR1 SGHRS and CDR2 YFSETQ. This CDR3 has 14 residues. V lost 9 bases and J 4 bases, leaving 17 bases between the germline ends. The CDR3 loop reads CATKPGSGYNEQFF. CDR3 DNA: TGCGCCACCAAACCCGGGAGTGGATACAATGAGCAGTTCTTC.